This T cell receptor beta chain was found in a study of blood T cell repertoires in COVID-19 (dated by TCRdb to between 2020 and 2021). As for the study more broadly: Samples covering the acute and convalescent phases of COVID-19 were provided by collaborators in the United States, Italy and Spain. The sample metadata nearly always contained a de-identified subject ID, COVID-19 status, age in years and sex. The dataset comprised deeply sampled blood TCRbeta repertoires from subjects exposed to, actively infected with, or recovered from COVID-19. The prospective study material was composed of cDNA or gDNA derived from T cells, B-cell-depleted T cells, or PBMCs. Samples were obtained from the ongoing ImmuneRACE study (first 160 participants) and from approximately 1,200 subjects provided by 6 global collaborators. The repertoires were released in a freely available public database intended as a resource for research on the immune response to SARS-CoV-2. Where available, HLA class I and class II types were taken from metadata supplied by the sample provider and were not determined by assay-based typing.

Participants in the prospective study were aged about 18 to 95 years, lived in some 24 United States geographic areas, and enrolled through a virtual design. In the prospective study, cohorts were assigned on the basis of participant-reported clinical history obtained from a screening survey and a study questionnaire. Recovered participants in ImmuneRACE Cohort 3 were defined by two consecutive negative NP/OP PCR tests, clearance by a healthcare professional, or resolution of symptoms. In the prospective study, whole blood, serum and a nasopharyngeal or oropharyngeal swab were collected from each participant by mobile phlebotomists. Additional blood draws and questionnaires over an approximately 2-month period could optionally be provided by prospective study participants. Blood samples from the prospective study were shipped frozen or at room temperature prior to DNA extraction. The full study reports these points: The quantity of clinical and demographic metadata differed by source and by participant and was supplied without curation.

The immunoSEQ Assay, a bias-controlled multiplex PCR, was used to amplify TCRbeta CDR3 regions from genomic DNA. Turning to the authors' computational methods: Nucleated cell counts per sample were estimated from amplification of reference gene primers within the assay. To quantify the absolute abundance of each unique TCRbeta CDR3 rearrangement, sequence reads were collapsed and filtered. For each sample, productive Simpson clonality was calculated as the square root of Simpson's diversity index across productive rearrangements. The table comes from immuneACCESS by way of TCRdb, which keeps in-frame sequences with V and J called. Part of the clones is missing from these tables; in studies checked, under half for an unresolved V gene and the rest for unknown reasons. V and J calls and clone size are copied from that table; D and trimming were computed from the DNA. The sample table contains approximately 230,000 clones; only one count was recorded for approximately 90% of them. The ten largest clones represent around 1.8% of the sample.

V loses 2 bases of germline sequence and J loses 5 bases, and the interval between the two ends is 10 bases. The CDR3 spans 13 residues, from the cysteine through the phenylalanine. Just CDR3 DNA is preserved here, 39 bases in frame from base 1. The CDR1 and CDR2 encoded by the germline V gene are SGHRS and YFSETQ. With respect to this clone: The antigen this receptor binds is unknown. Qualities for individual bases were not recorded, and no much larger clone is one base off.

The sequenced material came from PBMCs or T cells enriched from blood (not recorded which). The chain was built from TRBV5-1 and TRBJ1-1; no D segment can be confidently identified. This clonotype was obtained from a man aged 40-55 years who had recovered from COVID-19. The DNA reads as follows: TGCGCCAGCAGCTTTAACGGTCGGACTGAAGCTTTCTTT. This sequence encodes CASSFNGRTEAFF.